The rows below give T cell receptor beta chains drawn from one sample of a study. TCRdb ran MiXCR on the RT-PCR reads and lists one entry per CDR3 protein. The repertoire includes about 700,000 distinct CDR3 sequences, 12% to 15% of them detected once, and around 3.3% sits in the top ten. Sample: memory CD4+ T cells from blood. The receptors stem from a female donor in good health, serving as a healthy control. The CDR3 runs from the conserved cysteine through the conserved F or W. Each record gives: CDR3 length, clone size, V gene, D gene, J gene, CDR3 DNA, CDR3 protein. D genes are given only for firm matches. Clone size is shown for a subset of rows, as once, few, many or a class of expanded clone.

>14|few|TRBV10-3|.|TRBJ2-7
TGTGCCATCAGTGAGTCTTCAGGGTTCTACGAGCAGTACTTC
CAISESSGFYEQYF
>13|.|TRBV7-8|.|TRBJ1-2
TGTGCCAGCAGCTTGAACAGGGTGGATGGCTACACCTTC
CASSLNRVDGYTF
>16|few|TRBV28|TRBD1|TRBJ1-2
TGTGCCAGCAATAGGGTACGGGACAGGGAGTACCCTGGCTACACCTTC
CASNRVRDREYPGYTF
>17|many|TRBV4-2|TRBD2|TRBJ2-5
TGTGCCAGCAGCCAAGCTATAGCGGGAGGGGGGCAAGAGACCCAGTACTTC
CASSQAIAGGGQETQYF
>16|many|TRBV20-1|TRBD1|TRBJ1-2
TGCAGTGCTAGAGATCCCGGGACAGGGAGGGGATATGGCTACACCTTC
CSARDPGTGRGYGYTF
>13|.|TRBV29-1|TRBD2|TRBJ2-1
TGCAGCGGTTCGACTAGCGGGAGGGATGAGCAGTTCTTC
CSGSTSGRDEQFF
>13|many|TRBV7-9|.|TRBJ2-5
TGTGCCAGCAGCTTCCAGGCCCAAGAGACCCAGTACTTC
CASSFQAQETQYF
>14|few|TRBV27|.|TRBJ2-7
TGTGCCAGCACTTTCAGGGCAGACTCCTACGAGCAGTACTTC
CASTFRADSYEQYF
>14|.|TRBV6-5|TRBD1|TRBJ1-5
TGTGCCAGCACCTGGACAGGGGGGAATCAGCCCCAGCATTTT
CASTWTGGNQPQHF
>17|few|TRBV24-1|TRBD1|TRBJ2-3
TGTGCCACCAGTGATTTTGGACAGGGAGGAGGGACAGATACGCAGTATTTT
CATSDFGQGGGTDTQYF
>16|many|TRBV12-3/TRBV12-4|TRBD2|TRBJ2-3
TGTGCCAGCAGTTGGCCGGGCGGGAGGGCCCTCGATACGCAGTATTTT
CASSWPGGRALDTQYF
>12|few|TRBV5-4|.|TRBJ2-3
TGTGCCAGCAGCTTGGAGGGGTCACAGCAGTATTTT
CASSLEGSQQYF
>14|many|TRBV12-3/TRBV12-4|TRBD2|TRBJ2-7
TGTGCCAGCAGTTCGACTAGCGGGAGTAACGAGCAGTACTTC
CASSSTSGSNEQYF
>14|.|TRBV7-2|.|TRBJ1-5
TGTGCCAGCAGCTTAGAACAGGAACATCAGCCCCAGCATTTT
CASSLEQEHQPQHF
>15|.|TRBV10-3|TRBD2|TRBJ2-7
TGTGCCATCGGACTGAGACTAGCGGACTCCTACGAGCAGTACTTC
CAIGLRLADSYEQYF
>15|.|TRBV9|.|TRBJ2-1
TGTGCCAGCAGCACCAGGGTAGACGCACACAATGAGCAGTTCTTC
CASSTRVDAHNEQFF
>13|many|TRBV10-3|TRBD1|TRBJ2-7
TGTGCCATCAGCCTGACAGGGGGCTACGAGCAGTACTTC
CAISLTGGYEQYF
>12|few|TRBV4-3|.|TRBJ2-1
TGCGCCAGCAGCCAAGATAGACAGGTGCAGTTCTTC
CASSQDRQVQFF
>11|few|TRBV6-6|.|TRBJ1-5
TGTGCCAGCAGTTACGAAGGGCCCCAGCATTTT
CASSYEGPQHF
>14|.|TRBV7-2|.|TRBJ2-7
TGTGCCAGCAGCTCGAGAGGGGATATCGACGAGCATTACTTC
CASSSRGDIDEHYF
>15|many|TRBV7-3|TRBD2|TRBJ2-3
TGTGCCAGCAGCTCGACTAGCGACCGCGCAGATACGCAGTATTTT
CASSSTSDRADTQYF
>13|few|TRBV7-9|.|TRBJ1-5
TGTGCCAGCAGCTTGAACGAGTATCAGCCCCAGCATTTT
CASSLNEYQPQHF
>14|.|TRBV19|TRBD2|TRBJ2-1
TGTGCCAGTAGTATAGCCGGGACTAGCAATGAGCAGTTCTTC
CASSIAGTSNEQFF
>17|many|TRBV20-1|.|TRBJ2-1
TGCAGTGCTAGAGCCGGTTTGGGCATCTTACGGGGCAATGAGCAGTTCTTC
CSARAGLGILRGNEQFF
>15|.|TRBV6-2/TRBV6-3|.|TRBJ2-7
TGTGCCAGCACCCCACCGGGACGACAAGCGGGCGAGCAGTACTTC
CASTPPGRQAGEQYF
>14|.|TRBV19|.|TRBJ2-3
TGTGCCAGTATGGACACCCGTAGCACAGATACGCAGTATTTT
CASMDTRSTDTQYF
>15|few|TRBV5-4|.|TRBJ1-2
TGTGCCAGCAGCTTGGAAGGCCCTTCCGGGGTAGGCTACACCTTC
CASSLEGPSGVGYTF
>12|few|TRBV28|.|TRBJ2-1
TGTGCCAGCAAGTATAGTTGGGATGAGCAGTTCTTC
CASKYSWDEQFF
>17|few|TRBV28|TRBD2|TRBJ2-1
TGTGCCAGCAGCCCTTCCCCTGGGCGCGGGAGGGGGCATGAGCAGTTCTTC
CASSPSPGRGRGHEQFF
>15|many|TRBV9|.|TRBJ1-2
TGTGCCAGCAGCGCCCGGGGCGATCCTAACTATGGCTACACCTTC
CASSARGDPNYGYTF
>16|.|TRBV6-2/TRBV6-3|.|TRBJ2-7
TGTGCCAGCAGTTACAGGATCTCCCGCGGCGCCTACGAGCAGTACTTC
CASSYRISRGAYEQYF
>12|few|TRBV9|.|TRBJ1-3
TGTGCCAGCAGCGTAGACGGAAACACCATATATTTT
CASSVDGNTIYF
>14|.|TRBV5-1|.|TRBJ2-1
TGCGCCAGCAGCTTTCTAGGGGACTACAATGAGCAGTTCTTC
CASSFLGDYNEQFF
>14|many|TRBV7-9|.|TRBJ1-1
TGTGCCAGCAGCTTAAATCGCGGGGACACTGAAGCTTTCTTT
CASSLNRGDTEAFF